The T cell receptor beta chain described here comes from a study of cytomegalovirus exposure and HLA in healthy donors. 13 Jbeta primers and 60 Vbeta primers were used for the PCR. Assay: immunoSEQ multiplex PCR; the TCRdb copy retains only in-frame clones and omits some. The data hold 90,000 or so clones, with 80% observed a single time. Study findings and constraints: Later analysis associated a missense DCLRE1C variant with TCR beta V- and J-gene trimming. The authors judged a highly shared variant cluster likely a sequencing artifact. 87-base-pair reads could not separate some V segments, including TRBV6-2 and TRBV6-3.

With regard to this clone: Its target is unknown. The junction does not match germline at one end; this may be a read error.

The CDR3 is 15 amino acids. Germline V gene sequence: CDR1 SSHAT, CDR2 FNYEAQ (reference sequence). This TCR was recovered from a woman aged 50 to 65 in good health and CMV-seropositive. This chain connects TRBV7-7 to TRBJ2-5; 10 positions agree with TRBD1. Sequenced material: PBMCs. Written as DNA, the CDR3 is TGTGCTAGCAGCTCAAGACAGGGGGCGGAAGAGACCCAGTACTTC. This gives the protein CASSSRQGAEETQYF.